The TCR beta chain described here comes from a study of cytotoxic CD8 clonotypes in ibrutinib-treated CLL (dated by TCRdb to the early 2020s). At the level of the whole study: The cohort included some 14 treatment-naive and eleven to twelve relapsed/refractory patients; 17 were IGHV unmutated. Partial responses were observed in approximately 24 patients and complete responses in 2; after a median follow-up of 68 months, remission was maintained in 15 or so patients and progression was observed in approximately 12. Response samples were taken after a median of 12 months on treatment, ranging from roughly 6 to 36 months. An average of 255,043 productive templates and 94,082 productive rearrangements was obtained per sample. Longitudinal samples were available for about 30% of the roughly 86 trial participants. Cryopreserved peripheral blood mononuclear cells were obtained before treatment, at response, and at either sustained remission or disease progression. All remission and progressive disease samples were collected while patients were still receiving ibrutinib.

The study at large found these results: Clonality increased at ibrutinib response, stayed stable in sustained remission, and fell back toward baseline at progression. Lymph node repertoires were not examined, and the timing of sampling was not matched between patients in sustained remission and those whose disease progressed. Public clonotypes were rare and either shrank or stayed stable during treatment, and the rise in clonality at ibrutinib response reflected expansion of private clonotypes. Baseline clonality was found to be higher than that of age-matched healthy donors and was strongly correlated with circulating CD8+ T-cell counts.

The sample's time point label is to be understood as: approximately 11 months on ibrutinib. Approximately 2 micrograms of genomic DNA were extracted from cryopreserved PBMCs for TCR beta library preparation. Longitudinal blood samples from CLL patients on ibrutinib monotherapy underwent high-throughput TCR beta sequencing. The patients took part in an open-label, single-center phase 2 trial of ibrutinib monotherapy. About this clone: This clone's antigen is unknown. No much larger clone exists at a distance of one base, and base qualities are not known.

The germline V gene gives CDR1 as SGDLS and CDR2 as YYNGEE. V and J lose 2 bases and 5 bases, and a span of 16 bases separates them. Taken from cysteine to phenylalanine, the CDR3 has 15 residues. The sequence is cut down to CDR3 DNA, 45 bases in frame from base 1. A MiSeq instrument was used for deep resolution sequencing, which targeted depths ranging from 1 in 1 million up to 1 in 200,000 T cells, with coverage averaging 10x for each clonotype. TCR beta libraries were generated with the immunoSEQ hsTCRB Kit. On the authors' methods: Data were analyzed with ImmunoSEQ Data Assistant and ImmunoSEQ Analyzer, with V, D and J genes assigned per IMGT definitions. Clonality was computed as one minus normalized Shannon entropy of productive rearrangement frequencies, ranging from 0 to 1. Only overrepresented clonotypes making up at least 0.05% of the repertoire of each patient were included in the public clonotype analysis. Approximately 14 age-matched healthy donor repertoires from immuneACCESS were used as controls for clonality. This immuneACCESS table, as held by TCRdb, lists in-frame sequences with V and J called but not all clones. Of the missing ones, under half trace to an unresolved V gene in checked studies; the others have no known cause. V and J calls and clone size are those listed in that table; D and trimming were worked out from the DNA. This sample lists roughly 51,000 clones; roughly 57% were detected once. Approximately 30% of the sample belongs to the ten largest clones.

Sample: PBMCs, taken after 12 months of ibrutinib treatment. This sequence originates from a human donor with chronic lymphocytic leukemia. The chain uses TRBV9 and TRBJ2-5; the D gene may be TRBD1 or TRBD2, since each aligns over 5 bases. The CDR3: CASSVGQGERETQYF. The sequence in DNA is TGTGCCAGCAGCGTTGGGCAGGGAGAGAGGGAGACCCAGTACTTC.